A single sample gave rise to the 14 T cell receptor beta chains below, sequenced in a study of blood T cell repertoires in COVID-19. The assay was immunoSEQ multiplex PCR, and TCRdb's table has in-frame clones only and misses some. The sample holds 200,000 or so clones, over 75% seen once. Sequencing used peripheral blood. Every receptor here comes from a person between 65 and 80 years old with COVID-19, enrolled during active disease.

V usage is TRBV12-3 or TRBV12-4 and J usage is TRBJ2-1; D is perhaps TRBD2 (5 bases). This CDR3 is 13 amino acids long. Trimming removed 6 bases from V and 6 bases from J, with 12 bases in between. The CDR3 loop reads CASRPSGINEQFF. The CDR3 nucleotides read TGTGCCAGCAGGCCGTCCGGGATCAATGAGCAGTTCTTC.

The rearrangement joins TRBV19 to TRBJ2-4; D gene unclear. This CDR3 region has 20 residues. V was shortened by 1 base and J by 1 base, with 23 bases between the two germline ends. CDR1 and CDR2 from the germline V gene are LNHDA and SQIVND (reference sequence). CDR3 sequence (DNA): TGTGCCAGTAGTATAGGGGCCTCTCGCCTGACACAGTGGGCCAAAAACATTCAGTACTTC. It is translated as CASSIGASRLTQWAKNIQYF. The full variable domain, completed using reference TRBV19 and TRBJ2-4, is DGGITQSPKYLFRKEGQNVTLSCEQNLNHDAMYWYRQDPGQGLRLIYYSQIVNDFQKGDIAEGYSVSREKKESFPLTVTSAQKNPTAFYLCASSIGASRLTQWAKNIQYFGAGTRLSVL.

This clone has only one observation. Other nucleotide sequences from this sample produce the same CDR3. The chain is built from TRBV15 and TRBJ2-3; TRBD1 matches at 8 bases. CDR3 length: 16 amino acids. Germline V gene lookup returns CDR1 LNHNV and CDR2 YYDKDF (reference sequence). V trimming: 0 bases; J trimming: 1 base; junction bases outside the gene matches: 3. CDR3 bases: TGTGCCACCAGCAGAGATGGGGGACAGGGCACAGATACGCAGTATTTT. This codes for CATSRDGGQGTDTQYF. Full variable domain (rest looked up from reference TRBV15 and TRBJ2-3): DAMVIQNPRYQVTQFGKPVTLSCSQTLNHNVMYWYQQKSSQAPKLLFHYYDKDFNNEADTPDNFQSRRPNTSFCFLDIRSPGLGDTAMYLCATSRDGGQGTDTQYFGPGTRLTVL.

J is TRBJ2-7 and V is TRBV5-1, with D unresolved. CDR1 and CDR2 (germline): SGHRS, YFSETQ. This CDR3 contains 13 residues. V was cut by 4 bases and J by 5 bases, with 13 bases left in between. CDR3 residues: CASSLVTQDEQYF. As DNA, the CDR3 is TGCGCCAGCAGCCTGGTCACACAAGACGAGCAGTACTTC.

This chain links TRBV3-1 (or the pseudogene TRBV3-2) with TRBJ2-7; 7 bases line up with TRBD1. With V trimmed by 4 bases and J by 2 bases, 20 bases remained unmatched. The CDR3 extends over 19 amino acids. Germline CDR1 is LGHDT and CDR2 is YNNKEL (reference sequence). The CDR3 coding sequence is TGTGCCAGCAGCCCTATGAAAACGTTCGACAGGGCTCGCCCCTACGAGCAGTACTTC. The encoded protein is CASSPMKTFDRARPYEQYF.

CDR3 in DNA: TGTGCCAGCAGTTACTCGACCCAGGGTTCGGATTCACCCCTCCACTTT. Residues: CASSYSTQGSDSPLHF. The gene calls are TRBV6-6 and TRBJ1-6; D is possibly TRBD1 (5 bases). The V gene lost 0 bases and the J gene lost 8 bases, with 14 bases spanning the gap. The CDR3 has 16 residues. Per germline, CDR1 MNHNY and CDR2 SVGAGI (reference sequence).

Written as DNA, the CDR3 is TGTGCCAGCAGTTTCCAGTTGGGACAGGGAAACTACGAGCAGTACTTC. Its translation: CASSFQLGQGNYEQYF. This rearrangement joins TRBV14 to TRBJ2-7; TRBD1 aligns across 9 bases. The CDR3 totals 16 residues. V gave up 6 bases and J gave up 3 bases; unmatched junction bases: 12. The germline gives CDR1 SGHDN, CDR2 FVKESK.

The V gene is TRBV7-2, the J gene TRBJ2-2, with 9 positions matching TRBD1. Germline CDR1 SGHTA, CDR2 FQGNSA. This CDR3 has 16 residues. J was trimmed by 2 bases and V by 3 bases; bases with no gene match: 4. The CDR3 DNA follows: TGTGCCAGCAGCTTTGGGACAGGGTTTAACACCGGGGAGCTGTTTTTT. It is translated as CASSFGTGFNTGELFF.

J is TRBJ2-5 and V is TRBV27; TRBD1 agrees at 7 bases. V lost 2 bases and J lost 3; bases outside the gene matches: 6. The germline gives CDR1 MNHEY, CDR2 SMNVEV (reference sequence). The CDR3 contains 15 residues. The CDR3: CASSLNWDSKETQYF. The CDR3 DNA reads TGTGCCAGCAGTTTAAACTGGGACAGCAAAGAGACCCAGTACTTC.

The J gene is TRBJ1-3, the V gene TRBV28; 10 bases line up with TRBD1. The V gene end was trimmed by 10 bases and the J gene end by 4 bases; junction bases not matched to a gene: 19. CDR1 is MDHEN and CDR2 is SYDVKM in the germline V gene. The CDR3 is made up of 18 amino acids. In nucleotides, the CDR3 is TGTGCCACCAAGTTTTCTCCCCGGACAGGGGGTAAAGGAAACACCATATATTTT. As protein: CATKFSPRTGGKGNTIYF.

V usage is TRBV2 and J usage is TRBJ1-2; 9 nucleotides align to TRBD1. The CDR3 sequence is 13 residues long. V trimming: 10 bases; J trimming: 0 bases; junction bases outside the gene matches: 3. Germline lookup yields CDR1 SNHLY and CDR2 FYNNEI. CDR3 DNA: TGTGCCAACAGACAGGGGGCTAACTATGGCTACACCTTC. It specifies CANRQGANYGYTF.

V and J are TRBV28 and TRBJ2-3; the D gene is possibly TRBD2 (6 bases). The V end was cut by 7 bases, the J end by 2 bases, with 16 bases between. Germline CDR1 and CDR2: MDHEN and SYDVKM. This CDR3 contains 15 residues. CDR3 in amino acids: CASIPGGSPTDTQYF. The CDR3 coding sequence is TGTGCCAGCATCCCCGGGGGTTCGCCCACAGATACGCAGTATTTT.

In the case of this clone: The DNA is left out, because the CDR3 cannot be placed on it with certainty; the CDR3 is given as TCRdb lists it. The chain carries TRBV21-1 and TRBJ2-1; TRBD2 is the table's D call and was not checked against the DNA. TRBV21-1 has pseudogene status. The length of the CDR3 is 18 amino acids, counting both ends. The CDR3: CASSKFGGGALLDNEQFF.

The V call is TRBV7-9, the J call TRBJ1-6; the D is unclear. The CDR3 is 14 amino acids. Per germline, CDR1 SEHNR and CDR2 FQNEAQ (reference sequence). V dropped 2 bases and J dropped 7 bases, with 9 bases sitting between them. In DNA, the CDR3 is TGTGCCAGCAGCTTACCTGCGGGGAATTCACCCCTCCACTTT. This gives the protein CASSLPAGNSPLHF.